These 29 T cell receptor beta chains share one sample of origin, sequenced in a study of shared clonotypes between healthy human individuals. Assay: immunoSEQ multiplex PCR; the TCRdb copy retains only in-frame clones and omits some. The sample includes hundreds of thousands of clones, 95% to 97% seen only once; the top ten take roughly 0.1%. CD45RO-negative cells were positively selected for CCR7, leaving out terminally differentiated effector memory CD45RA+ cells. The specimen sequenced was naive CD8+ T cells sorted from blood. The receptors come from a woman aged 30 to 39 in good health.

The gene calls are TRBV2 and TRBJ2-7, with a weak D call TRBD2 (7 bases). The V end lost 8 bases, the J end lost 3 bases, and 20 bases lay between the germline ends. From germline, CDR1 is SNHLY and CDR2 FYNNEI. The CDR3 runs 15 residues. CDR3 DNA sequence: TGTGCCAGCGGGGGGCCAGCGGGGATTCTCTACGAGCAGTACTTC. Encoded protein: CASGGPAGILYEQYF. Together with reference TRBV2 and TRBJ2-7, the CDR3 gives the full variable domain: EPEVTQTPSHQVTQMGQEVILRCVPISNHLYFYWYRQILGQKVEFLVSFYNNEISEKSEIFDDQFSVERPDGSNFTLKIRSTKLEDSAMYFCASGGPAGILYEQYFGPGTRLTVT.

The rearrangement joins TRBV7-9 to TRBJ2-5; D is possibly TRBD2 (6 bases). This CDR3 has 14 amino acids. V was trimmed by 2 bases and J by 2 bases, leaving 9 bases between them. Per germline, CDR1 SEHNR and CDR2 FQNEAQ (reference sequence). This CDR3 is CASSLLAEQETQYF. The CDR3 DNA is TGTGCCAGCAGCTTATTAGCGGAGCAAGAGACCCAGTACTTC.

This clone was observed once. This chain joins TRBV19 and TRBJ2-7; tentatively, D is TRBD1 or TRBD2 (6 bases each). The CDR3 has 15 amino acids. With 3 bases removed from V and 5 bases from J, the gap between germline ends came to 17 bases. Germline CDR1 reads LNHDA; CDR2 reads SQIVND (reference sequence). In DNA, the CDR3 is TGTGCCAGTAGTATGGGACGGGCCGGGGGCCACGAGCAGTACTTC. Its translation is CASSMGRAGGHEQYF.

V gene TRBV2 combines with J gene TRBJ1-2; D might be TRBD1 (6 bases). Germline V CDR1 and CDR2: SNHLY, FYNNEI. The CDR3 contains 15 residues. V lost 7 bases, J lost 3 bases, and 18 bases lay in between. The CDR3 here is CASKAPRTEHYGYTF. CDR3 DNA sequence: TGTGCCAGCAAGGCCCCCCGGACAGAACACTATGGCTACACCTTC.

Written as DNA, the CDR3 is TGTGCCAGCAGCTCGTTGCGGGGCTCTGGAAACACCATATATTTT. This encodes CASSSLRGSGNTIYF. This chain uses TRBV11-2 with TRBJ1-3; no reliable D call. Germline V lookup: CDR1 SGHAT, CDR2 FQNNGV. The CDR3 sequence is 15 residues long. Trimming removed 4 bases from V and 0 bases from J, with 10 bases in between. Together with reference TRBV11-2 and TRBJ1-3, the CDR3 gives the full variable domain: EAGVAQSPRYKIIEKRQSVAFWCNPISGHATLYWYQQILGQGPKLLIQFQNNGVVDDSQLPKDRFSAERLKGVDSTLKIQPAKLEDSAVYLCASSSLRGSGNTIYFGEGSWLTVV.

This chain uses TRBV11-1 with TRBJ1-1; D unclear. The V gene lost 5 bases and the J gene lost 4 bases, with 11 bases spanning the gap. CDR3 length equals 13 residues. The germline CDR1 and CDR2 sequences are SGHAT and FQDESV (reference sequence). For the CDR3, the DNA is TGTGCCAGCAGCACGACCCCGGGCACTGAAGCTTTCTTT. Its translation is CASSTTPGTEAFF.

Comments on this clone: The same CDR3 arises from other DNA sequences in this sample as well. This rearrangement joins TRBV11-2 to TRBJ2-5, with D hard to call. The CDR3 extends over 11 amino acids. V lost 2 bases, J lost 5 bases, and 3 bases lay in between. Germline V gene data show CDR1 as SGHAT and CDR2 as FQNNGV. In DNA form, the CDR3 reads TGTGCCAGCAGCTTAAGCGAGACCCAGTACTTC. Translating gives CASSLSETQYF.

Notes on this clone: The same CDR3 also results from other DNA sequences found in this sample. In DNA form, the CDR3 reads TGTGCCAGCAGCTTAGGAGGGAGCACAGATACGCAGTATTTT. This encodes CASSLGGSTDTQYF. J is TRBJ2-3 and V is TRBV11-2; a possible D gene is TRBD2 (5 bases). Germline V CDR1 and CDR2: SGHAT, FQNNGV. This CDR3 has 14 amino acids. With 1 base removed from V and 0 bases from J, the gap between germline ends came to 5 bases.

The chain has TRBV28 and TRBJ2-3, with TRBD1 matching over 7 bases. Unmatched junction bases numbered 15, after V lost 10 bases and J lost 2 bases. Germline V gene sequence: CDR1 MDHEN, CDR2 SYDVKM. The CDR3 is 16 residues long. The CDR3 DNA is TGTGCCACCATACTACAGGGGAGATCCACCACAGATACGCAGTATTTT. Residues: CATILQGRSTTDTQYF.

The rearrangement joins TRBV28 to TRBJ1-2, with D perhaps matching TRBD1 (6 bases). CDR3 size: 14 residues. The germline V and J ends were trimmed by 3 bases and 6 bases, with 14 bases remaining between them. The germline gives CDR1 MDHEN, CDR2 SYDVKM. DNA for the CDR3: TGTGCCAGCAGTTTGGTCCTGGGGGCGGATGGCTACACCTTC. It encodes CASSLVLGADGYTF.

This chain uses TRBV13 with TRBJ1-2, with TRBD1 as a possible D gene (6 bases). CDR3 length: 16 amino acids. Germline V gene data show CDR1 as PRHDT and CDR2 as FYEKMQ (reference sequence). The V and J ends lost 5 bases and 2 bases respectively, with 18 bases between them. This chain's CDR3 is CASSVSLKGGNYGYTF. The CDR3 DNA follows: TGTGCCAGCAGCGTGAGCCTTAAGGGGGGCAACTATGGCTACACCTTC.

V gene TRBV28 combines with J gene TRBJ2-2; a possible D gene is TRBD2 (6 bases). The length of the CDR3 is 14 residues. V lost 4 bases and J 4 bases, leaving 10 bases between the germline ends. Germline loops: CDR1 MDHEN, CDR2 SYDVKM. Written as DNA, the CDR3 is TGTGCCAGCAGTTATACTAGCCTCACCGGGGAGCTGTTTTTT. Translating it yields CASSYTSLTGELFF.

The chain employs TRBV7-2 and TRBJ2-7; D ambiguous. Trimming shortened V by 1 base and J by 3 bases, and 16 bases separated the two germline ends. Germline CDR1 and CDR2: SGHTA and FQGNSA. The CDR3 is 16 residues long. CDR3 nucleotides: TGTGCCAGCAGCTTAGGAAGGACCTGGATTCTCTACGAGCAGTACTTC. The encoded protein is CASSLGRTWILYEQYF. Filled out from reference TRBV7-2 and TRBJ2-7, the complete variable domain reads GAGVSQSPSNKVTEKGKDVELRCDPISGHTALYWYRQSLGQGLEFLIYFQGNSAPDKSGLPSDRFSAERTGGSVSTLTIQRTQQEDSAVYLCASSLGRTWILYEQYFGPGTRLTVT.

This sequence joins TRBV6-5 and TRBJ2-3; D perhaps matches TRBD2 (6 bases). The CDR3 contains 16 residues. Trimming removed 2 bases at V and 3 bases at J, with 15 bases between. Germline V gives CDR1 MNHEY, CDR2 SVGAGI. The CDR3 DNA follows: TGTGCCAGCAGTTACGCTCTAGGAGGGCGAACAGATACGCAGTATTTT. This encodes CASSYALGGRTDTQYF.

The chain is built from TRBV19 and TRBJ1-5, with D possibly being TRBD1 (5 bases). CDR3 size: 14 residues. V lost 2 bases and J lost 6, with 11 bases in between. Germline CDR1 LNHDA, CDR2 SQIVND (reference sequence). CDR3 residues: CASSIRDGGQPQHF. CDR3 DNA: TGTGCCAGTAGTATACGGGACGGCGGTCAGCCCCAGCATTTT.

This chain connects TRBV5-6 to TRBJ2-2, with 7 bases fitting TRBD1. The V and J ends lost 4 bases and 4 bases, in that order; junction bases with no gene match: 4. This CDR3 spans 14 amino acids. Germline values: CDR1 SGHDT, CDR2 YYEEEE. CDR3 nucleotide sequence: TGTGCCAGCAGCCCGGGGACAGTCACCGGGGAGCTGTTTTTT. It specifies CASSPGTVTGELFF.

This clone was detected a few times. The chain employs TRBV7-9 and TRBJ1-2, with 9 bases aligning to TRBD1. This CDR3 has 14 residues. V lost 4 bases, J lost 2 bases, and 2 bases stayed unmatched. Germline CDR1 is SEHNR and CDR2 is FQNEAQ (reference sequence). The CDR3 loop is CASSSGTGNYGYTF. CDR3 in DNA: TGTGCCAGCAGCTCCGGGACAGGGAACTATGGCTACACCTTC. Variable domain in full (rest from reference TRBV7-9 and TRBJ1-2): DTGVSQNPRHKITKRGQNVTFRCDPISEHNRLYWYRQTLGQGPEFLTYFQNEAQLEKSRLLSDRFSAERPKGSFSTLEIQRTEQGDSAMYLCASSSGTGNYGYTFGSGTRLTVV.

The V gene is TRBV28, the J gene TRBJ2-7, with 9 bases fitting TRBD1. There are 14 residues in the CDR3. Looked up from germline, CDR1 is MDHEN and CDR2 is SYDVKM. After removal of 5 bases from V and 7 bases from J, the junction contained 9 bases not matched to a gene. CDR3 DNA: TGTGCCAGCAGTCTCGGACAGGGGTTGAGGGAGCAGTACTTC. Translating it yields CASSLGQGLREQYF.

J is TRBJ2-5 and V is TRBV10-3, with 9 bases identical to TRBD1. The CDR3 sequence is 13 residues long. Germline CDR1 reads ENHRY; CDR2 reads SYGVKD. Trimming took 8 bases from V and 4 from J; bases not matched to a gene: 5. The CDR3 is CAIGQGRGETQYF. CDR3 nucleotide sequence: TGTGCCATCGGACAGGGGCGTGGAGAGACCCAGTACTTC.

This chain uses TRBV6-1 with TRBJ2-3; 13 bases fit TRBD2. Germline assignment: CDR1 MNHNS and CDR2 SASEGT. V lost 10 bases to trimming and J lost 0 bases; unmatched junction nucleotides: 4. This CDR3 contains 15 residues. Here the CDR3 DNA reads TGTGCCACCTGGACTAGCGGGAGTAGCACAGATACGCAGTATTTT. It yields the protein CATWTSGSSTDTQYF.

J is TRBJ1-3 and V is TRBV7-9, with D tentatively TRBD1 (5 bases). Germline V gene data show CDR1 as SEHNR and CDR2 as FQNEAQ (reference sequence). The CDR3 is 17 amino acids. V was clipped by 5 bases and J by 0 bases, with 17 bases between them. CDR3 protein: CASSAPQDGNSGNTIYF. The DNA for the CDR3 is TGTGCCAGCAGCGCCCCACAGGACGGAAACTCTGGAAACACCATATATTTT. Complete variable domain (other parts from reference TRBV7-9 and TRBJ1-3): DTGVSQNPRHKITKRGQNVTFRCDPISEHNRLYWYRQTLGQGPEFLTYFQNEAQLEKSRLLSDRFSAERPKGSFSTLEIQRTEQGDSAMYLCASSAPQDGNSGNTIYFGEGSWLTVV.

This chain links TRBV27 with TRBJ2-7; D gene unclear. This CDR3 spans 13 amino acids. CDR1 MNHEY and CDR2 SMNVEV come from the germline V gene (reference sequence). Trimming shortened V by 6 bases and J by 2 bases, and 11 bases separated the two germline ends. The CDR3 region has the DNA TGTGCCAGCAGGAAACGGGTTACCTACGAGCAGTACTTC. As protein: CASRKRVTYEQYF.

The chain recombines TRBV5-4 with TRBJ2-3, with 10 nucleotides matching TRBD2. Trimming cost V 6 bases and J 4 bases; bases outside gene matches: 11. Germline V lookup: CDR1 SGHNT, CDR2 YYREEE (reference sequence). CDR3 length: 16 amino acids. Here the CDR3 reads CASTVDLAGVADTQYF. For the CDR3, the DNA is TGTGCCAGCACCGTTGACCTAGCGGGAGTGGCAGATACGCAGTATTTT. Looking up the rest from reference TRBV5-4 and TRBJ2-3 gives the full variable domain: ETGVTQSPTHLIKTRGQQVTLRCSSQSGHNTVSWYQQALGQGPQFIFQYYREEENGRGNFPPRFSGLQFPNYSSELNVNALELDDSALYLCASTVDLAGVADTQYFGPGTRLTVL.

This clone was seen a few times. The rearrangement uses TRBV7-6 and TRBJ1-2, with D uncertain. The CDR3 is made up of 14 amino acids. Germline V CDR1 and CDR2: SGHVS, FNYEAQ. V was cut by 5 bases and J by 4 bases, with 14 bases left in between. In nucleotides, the CDR3 is TGTGCCAGCAGCAATTTTGGGTCATCCTATGGCTACACCTTC. It codes for CASSNFGSSYGYTF.

In nucleotides, the CDR3 is TGTGCCAGCAGTTGGGGAGGGTCCAATCAGCCCCAGCATTTT. Protein: CASSWGGSNQPQHF. V gene TRBV27 combines with J gene TRBJ1-5; the D is unclear. From germline, CDR1 is MNHEY and CDR2 SMNVEV (reference sequence). The CDR3 sequence is 14 residues long. V was cut by 4 bases and J by 3 bases, with 10 bases left in between.

This clone appeared a single time. The gene calls are TRBV28 and TRBJ1-1; TRBD1 is a possible D gene (5 bases). The CDR3 extends over 13 amino acids. The germline V and J ends were trimmed by 3 bases and 11 bases, with 16 bases remaining between them. From germline, CDR1 is MDHEN and CDR2 SYDVKM. The CDR3 sequence: CASSFLGRQSAFF. The CDR3 DNA follows: TGTGCCAGCAGTTTTTTGGGGAGACAGTCGGCTTTCTTT. The full variable domain, rest sourced from reference TRBV28 and TRBJ1-1, is DVKVTQSSRYLVKRTGEKVFLECVQDMDHENMFWYRQDPGLGLRLIYFSYDVKMKEKGDIPEGYSVSREKKERFSLILESASTNQTSMYLCASSFLGRQSAFFGQGTRLTVV.

The V call is TRBV19, the J call TRBJ2-1; 7 bases fit TRBD1. Germline values: CDR1 LNHDA, CDR2 SQIVND (reference sequence). CDR3 length: 17 amino acids. Unmatched junction bases numbered 18, after V lost 5 bases and J lost 8 bases. In DNA form, the CDR3 reads TGTGCCAGTAGTGTCTATATCGACAGGGAAGGTTTGGATGAGCAGTTCTTC. It specifies CASSVYIDREGLDEQFF.

This chain joins TRBV7-2 and TRBJ2-1, with D hard to call. The ends were cut back, 3 bases at V and 7 bases at J, with 7 bases in the middle. Per germline, CDR1 SGHTA and CDR2 FQGNSA. This CDR3 has 12 amino acids. The CDR3 DNA follows: TGTGCCAGCAGCTTTCTGGAGAATGAGCAGTTCTTC. This translates into CASSFLENEQFF.

The chain combines TRBV27 with TRBJ2-7; TRBD2 aligns across 7 bases. Germline V CDR1 and CDR2: MNHEY, SMNVEV (reference sequence). CDR3 length: 14 amino acids. J lost 7 bases, V lost 5 bases, and 11 bases had no gene match. The CDR3 DNA reads as TGTGCCAGCAGTCCAACCGGGACTATGTGGGAGCAGTACTTC. Translation: CASSPTGTMWEQYF.